This TCR beta chain was captured in a study of Graves' ophthalmopathy and Graves' hyperthyroidism. The CDR3 is made up of 16 amino acids. J lost 5 bases, V lost 5 bases, and 12 bases had no gene match. CDR1 is MDHEN and CDR2 is SYDVKM in the germline V gene. CDR3 regions of TCR beta were amplified from RNA transcripts. An initial RT-PCR round employing HTBI primers preceded a second-round multiplex PCR. Using its own MiXCR run on the multiplex PCR reads, TCRdb lists one record per CDR3 protein. The table has some 360,000 distinct CDR3 sequences, about 18% seen once; the top ten hold roughly 2.6%. This clonotype has a count of ten or more.

The sequenced sample was peripheral blood. This TCR was recovered from an adult woman with stable Graves' hyperthyroidism. The V call is TRBV28, the J call TRBJ2-7; 10 bases align to TRBD2. The CDR3 sequence: CASSQFSGRLLNEQYF. In DNA, the CDR3 is TGTGCCAGCAGTCAATTTAGCGGGAGGCTTCTGAACGAGCAGTACTTC.